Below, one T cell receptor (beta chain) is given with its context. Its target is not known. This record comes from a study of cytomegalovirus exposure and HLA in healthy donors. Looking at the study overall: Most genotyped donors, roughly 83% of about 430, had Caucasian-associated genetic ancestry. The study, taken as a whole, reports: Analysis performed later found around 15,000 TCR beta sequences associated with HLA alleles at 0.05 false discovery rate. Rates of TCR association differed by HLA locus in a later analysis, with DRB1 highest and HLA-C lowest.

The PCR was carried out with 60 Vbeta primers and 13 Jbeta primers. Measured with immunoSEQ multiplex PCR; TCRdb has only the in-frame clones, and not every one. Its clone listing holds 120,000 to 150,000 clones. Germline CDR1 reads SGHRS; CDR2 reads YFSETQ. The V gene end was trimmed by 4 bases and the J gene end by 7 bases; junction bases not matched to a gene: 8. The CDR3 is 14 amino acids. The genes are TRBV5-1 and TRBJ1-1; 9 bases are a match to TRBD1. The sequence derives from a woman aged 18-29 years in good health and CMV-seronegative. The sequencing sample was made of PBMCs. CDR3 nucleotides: TGCGCCAGCAGCCTTGCGGGGACAGGGCTTGAAGCTTTCTTT. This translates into CASSLAGTGLEAFF.